Following are 23 T cell receptor beta chains from one sample sequenced in a study of T cell changes during pregnancy in multiple sclerosis. Some clones are missing from TCRdb's copy, which holds only in-frame ones; the method was immunoSEQ multiplex PCR. This sample has 40,000 to 45,000 clones; roughly nine tenths occur once, and the top ten carry approximately 0.5%. The source material was CD4+ T cells from peripheral blood mononuclear cells, sampled in the first trimester of pregnancy. These receptors all stem from a female donor with multiple sclerosis, enrolled in a pregnancy study.

The chain uses TRBV12-5 and TRBJ2-2; 7 positions match TRBD2. The V and J ends lost 7 bases and 1 base, in that order; junction bases with no gene match: 15. CDR3 size: 18 residues. Germline values: CDR1 LGHNT, CDR2 FRNRAP. The CDR3, as DNA: TGTGCTAGTGCCACCAGGGAGGGGATGGTCCGGAACACCGGGGAGCTGTTTTTT. This sequence encodes CASATREGMVRNTGELFF. Combining the CDR3 with reference TRBV12-5 and TRBJ2-2 gives the whole variable domain DARVTQTPRHKVTEMGQEVTMRCQPILGHNTVFWYRQTMMQGLELLAYFRNRAPLDDSGMPKDRFSAEMPDATLATLKIQPSEPRDSAVYFCASATREGMVRNTGELFFGEGSRLTVL.

The chain links TRBV7-8 to TRBJ2-7; 7 nucleotides line up with TRBD1. This CDR3 has 16 amino acids. J was trimmed by 5 bases and V by 0 bases; bases with no gene match: 10. Germline CDR1 is SGHVS and CDR2 is FQNEAQ. The CDR3 DNA is TGTGCCAGCAGCTTAGCGCGACAGGGAATTAGCGACGAGCAGTACTTC. Amino acid sequence: CASSLARQGISDEQYF. The full variable domain, with the rest looked up from reference TRBV7-8 and TRBJ2-7, is GAGVSQSPRYKVAKRGQDVALRCDPISGHVSLFWYQQALGQGPEFLTYFQNEAQLDKSGLPSDRFFAERPEGSVSTLKIQRTQQEDSAVYLCASSLARQGISDEQYFGPGTRLTVT.

Comments on this clone: The sample carries other DNA sequences with the same CDR3. J is TRBJ2-7 and V is TRBV20-1, with D tentatively TRBD1 (6 bases). Per the germline V gene, CDR1 is DFQATT and CDR2 is SNEGSKA (reference sequence). Trimming pared 6 bases from V and 4 bases from J, leaving 10 bases between. The CDR3 runs to 11 residues. The CDR3 nucleotides read TGCAGTGCCGCAGGGGCGTACGAGCAGTACTTC. Encoded protein: CSAAGAYEQYF.

V and J are TRBV19 and TRBJ2-5, with TRBD2 matching 9 bases. Germline V CDR1 and CDR2: LNHDA, SQIVND (reference sequence). With 10 bases clipped from V and 4 bases from J, the junction kept 13 bases outside the gene matches. The CDR3 runs 15 residues. CDR3: CATSPGLAARETQYF. The CDR3 DNA is TGTGCCACCAGCCCGGGACTAGCTGCCCGAGAGACCCAGTACTTC.

The V call is TRBV6-5, the J call TRBJ2-2; the D gene is possibly TRBD2 (5 bases). The V gene's germline CDR1 is MNHEY and CDR2 SVGAGI. V was shortened by 0 bases and J by 5 bases, with 13 bases between the two germline ends. This CDR3 is 16 amino acids long. CDR3 in DNA: TGTGCCAGCAGTTACTCGCGGGCGCTTGGGACCGGGGAGCTGTTTTTT. This gives the protein CASSYSRALGTGELFF.

The rearrangement links TRBV10-2 to TRBJ1-5; 8 positions agree with TRBD1. The CDR3 has 15 amino acids. J gave up 4 bases and V 2 bases, and 4 bases lay outside the gene matches. The germline CDR1 and CDR2 sequences are WSHSY and SAAADI. CDR3 loop: CASSETGGSNQPQHF. The CDR3 coding sequence is TGCGCCAGCAGTGAGACAGGGGGGTCTAATCAGCCCCAGCATTTT.

The rearrangement links TRBV4-3 to TRBJ1-2; D is unresolved. This CDR3 contains 15 residues. V lost 0 bases, J lost 0 bases, and 8 bases lay in between. Germline loops: CDR1 LGHNA, CDR2 YSLEER. CDR3 coding DNA: TGCGCCAGCAGCCAAGAGTCCGGTGCTAACTATGGCTACACCTTC. This encodes CASSQESGANYGYTF.

The chain couples TRBV11-2 to TRBJ2-3, with D tentatively TRBD1 (5 bases). With 6 bases removed from V and 1 base from J, the gap between germline ends came to 14 bases. This CDR3 region has 15 residues. Germline CDR1 and CDR2: SGHAT and FQNNGV. CDR3 amino acids: CASSKDIRGTDTQYF. CDR3 nucleotides: TGTGCCAGCAGTAAGGACATCCGAGGCACAGATACGCAGTATTTT.

This chain links TRBV19 with TRBJ2-4; D call uncertain. The CDR3 is made up of 14 amino acids. Germline V gene data show CDR1 as LNHDA and CDR2 as SQIVND (reference sequence). V was pared by 4 bases and J by 2 bases, with 9 bases between. The CDR3 DNA is TGTGCCAGTAGTAGCCAGGCCACCAAAAACATTCAGTACTTC. Protein product: CASSSQATKNIQYF.

V and J are TRBV30 and TRBJ2-3, with 9 bases identical to TRBD2. The CDR3 is 16 amino acids. CDR1 is GTSNPN and CDR2 is SVGIG in the germline V gene (reference sequence). Germline trimming cut 0 bases from V and 7 bases from J; bases unmatched to any gene: 11. The CDR3 bases are TGTGCCTGGAGTGTACTAGCGGGCCTACCGCAAAATACGCAGTATTTT. It translates to CAWSVLAGLPQNTQYF. Based on the CDR3 plus reference TRBV30 and TRBJ2-3, the full variable domain is SQTIHQWPATLVQPVGSPLSLECTVEGTSNPNLYWYRQAAGRGLQLLFYSVGIGQISSEVPQNLSASRPQDRQFILSSKKLLLSDSGFYLCAWSVLAGLPQNTQYFGPGTRLTVL.

The chain combines TRBV9 with TRBJ2-1, with 8 nucleotides matching TRBD2. Trimming took 1 base from V and 3 from J; bases not matched to a gene: 0. This CDR3 comprises 14 residues. The V gene's germline CDR1 is SGDLS and CDR2 YYNGEE. DNA of the CDR3: TGTGCCAGCAGCGTAAGCGGGAGCTACAATGAGCAGTTCTTC. It specifies CASSVSGSYNEQFF.

This chain links TRBV11-2 with TRBJ2-5; 11 bases are shared with TRBD2. Germline V gene sequence: CDR1 SGHAT, CDR2 FQNNGV. V lost 4 bases, J lost 4 bases, and 11 bases stayed unmatched. The CDR3 is 17 residues long. CDR3 protein: CASSSGRTSGPSETQYF. For the CDR3, the DNA is TGTGCCAGCAGCTCCGGAAGGACTAGCGGGCCCTCAGAGACCCAGTACTTC.

The chain joins TRBV5-1 to TRBJ2-2, with TRBD2 identical over 7 bases. This CDR3 has 18 amino acids. Germline CDR1 reads SGHRS; CDR2 reads YFSETQ. The junction had 13 bases not matched to a gene; V was cut back by 0 bases and J by 5 bases. The DNA for the CDR3 is TGCGCCAGCAGCTTGGTAGTGGGAGGGCCACTGGAAACCGGGGAGCTGTTTTTT. The encoded protein is CASSLVVGGPLETGELFF.

This rearrangement joins TRBV5-6 to TRBJ1-1, with D perhaps TRBD1 (6 bases). The V end lost 4 bases, the J end lost 1 base, and 11 bases lay between the germline ends. The CDR3 runs to 14 residues. Germline V lookup: CDR1 SGHDT, CDR2 YYEEEE. CDR3 nucleotide sequence: TGTGCCAGCAGCCAGACAGGCAGGAACACTGAAGCTTTCTTT. It codes for CASSQTGRNTEAFF.

The chain uses TRBV4-3 and TRBJ1-3, with D possibly TRBD1 on 5 matching bases. The V end lost 0 bases, the J end lost 10 bases, and 22 bases lay between the germline ends. This CDR3 contains 17 residues. From germline, CDR1 is LGHNA and CDR2 YSLEER. The CDR3 region is CASSQERAGARGRTIYF. CDR3 bases: TGCGCCAGCAGCCAAGAACGTGCCGGGGCGCGGGGTCGAACCATATATTTT.

The V gene is TRBV2, the J gene TRBJ2-7; 8 bases line up with TRBD1. Germline V gives CDR1 SNHLY, CDR2 FYNNEI. V shed 7 bases, J shed 6 bases, and the junction held 14 bases outside the gene matches. The CDR3 contains 15 residues. In nucleotides, the CDR3 is TGTGCCAGCACCAAGCTGGACAGGGACCTCCGCGAGCAGTACTTC. Protein: CASTKLDRDLREQYF.

Written as DNA, the CDR3 is TGTGCCTGGAGTCTGACGGCAGGGGCGGCGAGTTTGGCGGGAGGTACCTACGAGCAGTACTTC. This gives the protein CAWSLTAGAASLAGGTYEQYF. This chain uses TRBV30 with TRBJ2-7; 8 bases agree with TRBD2. This CDR3 comprises 21 residues. V shed 2 bases, J shed 2 bases, and the junction held 26 bases outside the gene matches. CDR1 is GTSNPN and CDR2 is SVGIG in the germline V gene (reference sequence).

CDR3 in DNA: TGTGCCAGCAGCGTAGGAAGGGGGCGCCTCGTTAATGAGCAGTTCTTC. Translated: CASSVGRGRLVNEQFF. The chain combines TRBV9 with TRBJ2-1, with 7 nucleotides matching TRBD1. This CDR3 is 16 amino acids long. With V trimmed by 0 bases and J by 7 bases, 10 bases remained unmatched. CDR1 SGDLS and CDR2 YYNGEE come from the germline V gene.

The V and J genes are TRBV14 and TRBJ2-7, with D tentatively TRBD2 (6 bases). The CDR3 totals 16 residues. V lost 5 bases and J 0 bases, leaving 17 bases between the germline ends. Germline loops: CDR1 SGHDN, CDR2 FVKESK. The DNA of the CDR3 is TGTGCCAGCAGCGATATAGGGACTTGGAGCTCCTACGAGCAGTACTTC. This gives the protein CASSDIGTWSSYEQYF.

The rearrangement links TRBV7-2 to TRBJ2-5; 7 bases agree with TRBD2. V lost 0 bases and J lost 4; bases outside the gene matches: 5. This CDR3 has 15 amino acids. Germline assignment: CDR1 SGHTA and CDR2 FQGNSA. The CDR3 sequence is CASSLAAGRGETQYF. CDR3 DNA: TGTGCCAGCAGCTTAGCGGCAGGGAGGGGAGAGACCCAGTACTTC.

The rearrangement uses TRBV28 and TRBJ2-4; possibly TRBD2 for D (5 bases). V was clipped by 6 bases and J by 1 base, with 16 bases between them. Germline V gives CDR1 MDHEN, CDR2 SYDVKM. This CDR3 has 16 amino acids. As DNA, the CDR3 is TGTGCCAGCAGACGGACTGCCAATATGGCCAAAAACATTCAGTACTTC. Translating it yields CASRRTANMAKNIQYF.

This chain links TRBV9 with TRBJ2-3; the match to TRBD2 covers 7 bases. The CDR3 consists of 15 residues. The junction had 5 bases not matched to a gene; V was cut back by 0 bases and J by 4 bases. Germline CDR1 reads SGDLS; CDR2 reads YYNGEE. CDR3 in amino acids: CASSVGGGVPDTQYF. The CDR3 DNA reads as TGTGCCAGCAGCGTAGGGGGAGGGGTCCCAGATACGCAGTATTTT.

The chain couples TRBV5-6 to TRBJ1-2; perhaps TRBD1 as D (5 bases). The germline gives CDR1 SGHDT, CDR2 YYEEEE. There are 17 residues in the CDR3. V was cut by 0 bases and J by 2 bases, with 17 bases left in between. The CDR3 loop reads CASSLGRVFRTNYGYTF. CDR3 DNA sequence: TGTGCCAGCAGCTTGGGGCGCGTCTTTCGGACAAACTATGGCTACACCTTC.